A selection of T cell receptor beta chains follows, all from one sample in a study of shared clonotypes between healthy human individuals. Using immunoSEQ multiplex PCR, the repertoire was profiled, and TCRdb retains in-frame clones only, with some absent. The top ten hold under 0.065% of the sample, which has approximately 530,000 clones, 95% to 96% seen once. Sequencing was done on a sample of naive CD4+ T cells sorted from blood. Receptors originate from a woman aged 25 to 39 in good health. Both conserved end residues are part of each CDR3. The D gene is left open where the match is weak. Size values are once, few and many counts, or a class for expanded clones, and some rows have none.

>NA|TRBD1|TRBV4-1|TRBJ1-2
TGCGCCAGCAGCCAAGTACCTATCGGGACAGGACAGGGCTATGGCTACACCTTC
CASSQVPIGTGQGYGYTF
>NA|NA|TRBV9|TRBJ1-1
TGTGCCAGCAGCGTAGGCCCGTTGGAGACTGAAGCTTTCTTT
CASSVGPLETEAFF
>NA|TRBD2|TRBV7-9|TRBJ2-1
TGTGCCAGCAGCTTAGCCAGTAGCGGGAAAGGGCAGTTCTTC
CASSLASSGKGQFF
>NA|NA|TRBV11-2|TRBJ2-7
TGTGCCAGCAGCTTAGTCGCGACAAGGAGCTCCTACGAGCAGTACTTC
CASSLVATRSSYEQYF
>once|TRBD1|TRBV28|TRBJ2-7
TGTGCCAGCAGTTCCCCGGGACAGCTCTACGAGCAGTACTTC
CASSSPGQLYEQYF
>NA|NA|TRBV28|TRBJ2-7
TGTGCCAGCAGTTTAGGAGGGCGCCCAGACCCTTACGAGCAGTACTTC
CASSLGGRPDPYEQYF
>NA|TRBD1|TRBV28|TRBJ2-7
TGTGCCAGCGGACAGGCTTTTGAGCAGTACTTC
CASGQAFEQYF
>NA|TRBD2|TRBV4-1|TRBJ2-1
TGCGCCAGCAGATCCCCTAGCGGGAGTTCTTACAATGAGCAGTTCTTC
CASRSPSGSSYNEQFF
>NA|NA|TRBV11-3|TRBJ1-1
TGTGCCAGCAGCATGTACAGGGTTGGCACTGAAGCTTTCTTT
CASSMYRVGTEAFF
>NA|NA|TRBV2|TRBJ1-2
TGTGCCAGCAGCAAAGTGGGGGCGCGAGACTATGGCTACACCTTC
CASSKVGARDYGYTF
>NA|NA|TRBV19|TRBJ2-2
TGTGCCAGTAGGACCTCGGGCACCGGGGAGCTGTTTTTT
CASRTSGTGELFF
>once|NA|TRBV5-6|TRBJ2-7
TGTGCCAGCAGCTTTACTTTTTGGCCCGAGACTACCTTCTACGAGCAGTACTTC
CASSFTFWPETTFYEQYF
>NA|TRBD1|TRBV5-8|TRBJ1-5
TGTGCCAGCAGCTTGAACAGGGGTGGTCCAAGAGCCCAGCATTTT
CASSLNRGGPRAQHF
>NA|NA|TRBV28|TRBJ2-1
TGTGCCAGCAGTTCCCCGAGAGGGATCGGAAACAATGAGCAGTTCTTC
CASSSPRGIGNNEQFF
>few|NA|TRBV10-1|TRBJ1-2
TGCGCCAGCAGCGACTCCGACTATGGCTACACCTTC
CASSDSDYGYTF
>NA|TRBD1|TRBV28|TRBJ1-2
TGTGCCAGCAGTTCACTCCGGACAGGGTGGGGCTACACCTTC
CASSSLRTGWGYTF
>NA|TRBD2|TRBV7-2|TRBJ2-3
TGTGCCAGCAGCCCGCCCGGGACTATTACAGATACGCAGTATTTT
CASSPPGTITDTQYF
>NA|NA|TRBV7-9|TRBJ1-5
TGTGCCAGCAGCTTCCAGGGGAGTCAGCCCCAGCATTTT
CASSFQGSQPQHF
>NA|NA|TRBV7-9|TRBJ1-2
TGTGCCAGCAGCCCATCAGGGGAAATCTATGGCTACACCTTC
CASSPSGEIYGYTF
>NA|NA|TRBV28|TRBJ2-6
TGTGCCAGCCGGCCGGGTGGAAGCTCTGGGGCCAACGTCCTGACTTTC
CASRPGGSSGANVLTF
>NA|NA|TRBV10-3|TRBJ2-1
TGTGCCATCAGTGTCCTAGGTGGGTACAATGAGCAGTTCTTC
CAISVLGGYNEQFF
>NA|TRBD1|TRBV7-2|TRBJ2-2
TGTGCCAGCAGGGGACAGGGGGCCGGTACCGGGGAGCTGTTTTTT
CASRGQGAGTGELFF
>NA|NA|TRBV10-3|TRBJ2-5
TGTGCCATCAAGGGCACCCAAGAGACCCAGTACTTC
CAIKGTQETQYF
>NA|NA|TRBV28|TRBJ2-7
TGTGCCAGCAGTTTATCGCGCCGCTGGGGCGAGCAGTACTTC
CASSLSRRWGEQYF
>NA|NA|TRBV18|TRBJ2-5
TGTGCCAGCTCACCCTTTAACGGTTTTCAAGAGACCCAGTACTTC
CASSPFNGFQETQYF
>NA|TRBD1|TRBV7-9|TRBJ2-2
TGTGCCAGCAGCTTAACGCAGGGGGCCTTTTACACCGGGGAGCTGTTTTTT
CASSLTQGAFYTGELFF
>NA|TRBD1|TRBV28|TRBJ1-1
TGTGCCAGCAGTCTCACAGGGGGCCCGGCGCCTGAAGCTTTCTTT
CASSLTGGPAPEAFF
>NA|NA|TRBV19|TRBJ1-2
TGTGCCAGTAGTACCCGCGGTAACTATGGCTACACCTTC
CASSTRGNYGYTF
>NA|NA|TRBV10-2|TRBJ2-1
TGCGCCAGCAGTGTAGCGACAACCTACGAGTATGGGCAGTTCTTC
CASSVATTYEYGQFF
>NA|TRBD2|TRBV4-1|TRBJ2-5
TGCGCCAGCAGCCAAGATCGCCAGGGAGGGTACCAAGAGACCCAGTACTTC
CASSQDRQGGYQETQYF
>NA|NA|TRBV30|TRBJ2-3
TGTGCCTGGAGTGGAGATACGCAGTATTTT
CAWSGDTQYF
>NA|TRBD2|TRBV2|TRBJ2-2
TGTGCCAGCAGTGACGTAGCGGGAGTTACCGGGGAGCTGTTTTTT
CASSDVAGVTGELFF
>once|NA|TRBV7-9|TRBJ1-6
TGTGCCAGCAGTCGGGGGTCCTCACCCCTCCACTTT
CASSRGSSPLHF
>NA|NA|TRBV12-1|TRBJ2-7
TGTGCCAGCAGCCCCAATTACCTCGGACCTCCCTACGAGCAGTACTTC
CASSPNYLGPPYEQYF
>NA|NA|TRBV4-1|TRBJ1-1
TGCGCCAGCAGCCACCACAGGGATATGAACACTGAAGCTTTCTTT
CASSHHRDMNTEAFF
>NA|NA|TRBV4-2|TRBJ2-2
TGTGCCAGCAGACAAGATGGGTATCCCGACACCGGGGAGCTGTTTTTT
CASRQDGYPDTGELFF
>NA|TRBD2|TRBV28|TRBJ2-7
TGTGCCAGCAGTTTGGATTGGCCAGGGAGGGCCTACGAGCAGTACTTC
CASSLDWPGRAYEQYF
>NA|NA|TRBV28|TRBJ2-3
TGTGCCAGCAGCCCCGGACCCCGGGTGTCGGATACGCAGTATTTT
CASSPGPRVSDTQYF
>once|NA|TRBV27|TRBJ2-5
TGTGCCAGCAGTTTAAACGAGCAAGAGACCCAGTACTTC
CASSLNEQETQYF
>once|NA|TRBV7-8|TRBJ2-7
TGTGCCAGCAGCCCAAGGGTGGGGGGCTACGAGCAGTACTTC
CASSPRVGGYEQYF
>NA|TRBD2|TRBV14|TRBJ2-1
TGTGCCAGCAGCCAAGTCGACCCGGGACTAGCGGGAGTTTGGAATGAGCAGTTCTTC
CASSQVDPGLAGVWNEQFF
>once|NA|TRBV28|TRBJ1-2
TGTGCCAGCAGTTTACCGGGCCATGTTAACTATGGCTACACCTTC
CASSLPGHVNYGYTF
>NA|NA|TRBV7-8|TRBJ2-1
TGTGCCAGCAGCTTAGAGGGGACAACCTACAATGAGCAGTTCTTC
CASSLEGTTYNEQFF
>once|TRBD1|TRBV6-6|TRBJ2-7
TGTGCCAGCAGTTACGACTTTTCCGGGACAGTTTACGAGCAGTACTTC
CASSYDFSGTVYEQYF